This is a list of T cell receptor beta chains from one sample in a study of neurological immune-mediated disorders. TCRdb fed the 5' RACE reads into MiXCR, producing one record per CDR3 protein. The table has tens of thousands of distinct CDR3 sequences, 2.5% to 3% seen once; the top ten hold over 0.95%. Sequenced: PBMCs. These receptors were collected from a woman aged 25-40 years with multiple sclerosis. Both conserved end residues are part of each CDR3. Fields, in order: V gene, J gene, clone size, D gene, CDR3 DNA, CDR3 protein. D genes are given only for firm matches. Size tells how often a clone was seen (once, few, many) or the class of an expanded clone, and some rows leave it out.

TRBV20-1	TRBJ2-1	many	-	TGCAGTGCTAGCAGGGGAGGCCGTGGGTTTCGGTCCTACAATGAGCAGTTCTTC	CSASRGGRGFRSYNEQFF
TRBV6-2/TRBV6-3	TRBJ2-3	many	-	TGTGCCAGCAGTTACCCCAGGCGGACAGATACGCAGTATTTT	CASSYPRRTDTQYF
TRBV10-3	TRBJ2-1	many	-	TGTGCCATCAGTGAGGGAGCCGTCTACAATGAGCAGTTCTTC	CAISEGAVYNEQFF
TRBV12-3/TRBV12-4	TRBJ2-2	many	-	TGTGCCAGCAGTTTCTCTGCCACCGGGGAGCTGTTTTTT	CASSFSATGELFF
TRBV29-1	TRBJ2-3	many	TRBD1	TGCAGCGTTTACAGGGGTAGCACAGATACGCAGTATTTT	CSVYRGSTDTQYF
TRBV12-3/TRBV12-4	TRBJ1-1	many	-	TGTGCCAGCAGTTTTGGGGCGGGCACTGAAGCTTTCTTT	CASSFGAGTEAFF
TRBV15	TRBJ2-7	many	-	TGTGCCACCAGCAAATCGGTCCAACACGAGCAGTACTTC	CATSKSVQHEQYF
TRBV5-6	TRBJ1-2	many	-	TGTGCCAGCACGGACCGTAACTATGGCTACACCTTC	CASTDRNYGYTF
TRBV9	TRBJ1-5	many	-	TGTGCCAGCAGCGTAGAGCCCGGGCCCGATCAGCCCCAGCATTTT	CASSVEPGPDQPQHF
TRBV5-6	TRBJ1-2	many	-	TGTGCCAGCAGCTTAGGGGACTATGGCTACACCTTC	CASSLGDYGYTF
TRBV12-3/TRBV12-4	TRBJ2-3	many	-	TGTGCCAGCAGCTTCCCGGTTCGGGGCACAGATACGCAGTATTTT	CASSFPVRGTDTQYF
TRBV28	TRBJ2-3	many	-	TGTGCCAGCAGTTTACAAAGAGCCGGTAATACGCAGTATTTT	CASSLQRAGNTQYF
TRBV5-1	TRBJ1-1	many	-	TGCGCCAGCAGCTCGAACCCAAGACGCGCCCCCGAAGCTTTCTTT	CASSSNPRRAPEAFF
TRBV5-1	TRBJ2-1	many	TRBD2	TGCGCCAGCAGCCCAGCACTAGCGGGAGGGTTGAATGAGCAGTTCTTC	CASSPALAGGLNEQFF
TRBV20-1	TRBJ2-2	many	-	TGCAGGGCCGGAACAGAGAACACCGGGGAGCTGTTTTTT	CRAGTENTGELFF
TRBV6-5	TRBJ2-7	many	-	TGTGCCAGCAGTTACTCAGGCAGTTCCTACGAGCAGTACTTC	CASSYSGSSYEQYF
TRBV24-1	TRBJ2-5	many	-	TGTGCCACCAGTGATTTGGCCGCGGAGAGGGAGGAAGAGACCCAGTACTTC	CATSDLAAEREEETQYF
TRBV12-3/TRBV12-4	TRBJ1-5	many	TRBD1	TGTGCCAGCAGTTGGGACAGTTATCCCAATCAGCCCCAGCATTTT	CASSWDSYPNQPQHF
TRBV11-1	TRBJ1-1	few	-	TGTGCCAGCAGCTTGGTGCCCCCCTCGGCAGAAGCTTTCTTT	CASSLVPPSAEAFF
TRBV10-3	TRBJ2-1	many	-	TGTGCCATCAGTGAGTCAGAGGGCGGGTCCATCGATGAGCAGTTCTTC	CAISESEGGSIDEQFF
TRBV3-1	TRBJ2-3	many	TRBD2	TGTGCCAGCAGCCAAGATGGGAGGGCCACAGATACGCAGTATTTT	CASSQDGRATDTQYF
TRBV21-1	TRBJ1-1	many	-	TGTGCCAGCAGCTTACGGACGGTCATGAACACTGAAGCTTTCTTT	CASSLRTVMNTEAFF
TRBV28	TRBJ1-4	many	-	TGTGCCAGCAGGCCAAGAACTCACCGGGATGAAAAACTGTTTTTT	CASRPRTHRDEKLFF
TRBV9	TRBJ2-3	many	-	TGTGCCAGCAGCCTTAGCGGTTATAGCACAGATACGCAGTATTTT	CASSLSGYSTDTQYF
TRBV9	TRBJ2-3	many	-	TGTGCCAGCAGCGGACTGAGGGGTGGAGGAGATACGCAGTATTTT	CASSGLRGGGDTQYF
TRBV7-8	TRBJ2-1	many	TRBD2	TGTGCCAGCAGGGGACTAGCGGGAGTCGAGCAGTTCTTC	CASRGLAGVEQFF
TRBV6-5	TRBJ1-1	-	-	TGTGCCAGCAGTTACTCGTTACGACGGGGGCCGAACACTGAAGCTTTCTTT	CASSYSLRRGPNTEAFF
TRBV2	TRBJ2-7	many	-	TGTGCCAGCAGTGCTGAATACGAGCAGTACTTC	CASSAEYEQYF
TRBV2	TRBJ2-2	many	TRBD1	TGTGCCAGCGATGTAACAGGGGGGACCGGGGAGCTGTTTTTT	CASDVTGGTGELFF
TRBV29-1	TRBJ1-2	-	-	TGCAGCGTCGCTCAAGGGTTGGATGGCTACACCTTC	CSVAQGLDGYTF
TRBV27	TRBJ2-1	many	-	TGTGCCAGCAGTTTATCTGGGGATGAGCAGTTCTTC	CASSLSGDEQFF
TRBV5-1	TRBJ2-5	many	-	TGCGCCAGCAGCTCGGATCTGACAGGGACTGCTGAGACCCAGTACTTC	CASSSDLTGTAETQYF
TRBV28	TRBJ2-7	many	-	TGTGCCAGCAGTTTCCCAGGGGGGAGGTACGAGCAGTACTTC	CASSFPGGRYEQYF
TRBV5-1	TRBJ1-1	few	-	TGCGCCAGCAGCTTGTTCAGCGAGAACACTGAAGCTTTCTTT	CASSLFSENTEAFF
TRBV20-1	TRBJ1-2	many	-	TGCAGTGCTAGAGATGGGGCTACGGGGGGCTACACCTTC	CSARDGATGGYTF
TRBV29-1	TRBJ1-5	many	TRBD1	TGCAGCGCCGCGACAGGGGGCAGCAATCAGCCCCAGCATTTT	CSAATGGSNQPQHF
TRBV6-5	TRBJ2-3	many	TRBD2	TGTGCCAGCAGTTCCGGACTAGCGGGAGGGAGTACGCAGTATTTT	CASSSGLAGGSTQYF
TRBV6-2/TRBV6-3	TRBJ2-3	many	TRBD2	TGTGCCAGCAGTTACCAAGGACTAGCGGGAAGCACAGATACGCAGTATTTT	CASSYQGLAGSTDTQYF
TRBV20-1	TRBJ2-5	many	-	TGCAGTGCTATGTCCGCCCCGGGAGAGACCCAGTACTTC	CSAMSAPGETQYF
TRBV6-6	TRBJ2-2	many	TRBD2	TGTGCCAGCAGTTACAGACTAGCGGGATCGACCGGGGAGCTGTTTTTT	CASSYRLAGSTGELFF
TRBV20-1	TRBJ2-1	many	-	TGCAGTGCTAGTACACTACGGCAGTTCTTC	CSASTLRQFF
TRBV5-1	TRBJ2-1	many	TRBD2	TGCGCCAGCAGCTTGGAAGCGGGATCCTACAATGAGCAGTTCTTC	CASSLEAGSYNEQFF
TRBV7-9	TRBJ1-2	many	-	TGTGCCAGCAGCCCCCGGACGGGAGTAACCTATGGCTACACCTTC	CASSPRTGVTYGYTF
TRBV20-1	TRBJ1-2	many	-	TGCAGTGCTAGAGCCTACGGTGGCTATGGCTACACCTTC	CSARAYGGYGYTF
TRBV2	TRBJ2-5	many	TRBD1	TGTGCCAGCAGTGATAAGTACCAGGGGGACGAGACCCAGTACTTC	CASSDKYQGDETQYF